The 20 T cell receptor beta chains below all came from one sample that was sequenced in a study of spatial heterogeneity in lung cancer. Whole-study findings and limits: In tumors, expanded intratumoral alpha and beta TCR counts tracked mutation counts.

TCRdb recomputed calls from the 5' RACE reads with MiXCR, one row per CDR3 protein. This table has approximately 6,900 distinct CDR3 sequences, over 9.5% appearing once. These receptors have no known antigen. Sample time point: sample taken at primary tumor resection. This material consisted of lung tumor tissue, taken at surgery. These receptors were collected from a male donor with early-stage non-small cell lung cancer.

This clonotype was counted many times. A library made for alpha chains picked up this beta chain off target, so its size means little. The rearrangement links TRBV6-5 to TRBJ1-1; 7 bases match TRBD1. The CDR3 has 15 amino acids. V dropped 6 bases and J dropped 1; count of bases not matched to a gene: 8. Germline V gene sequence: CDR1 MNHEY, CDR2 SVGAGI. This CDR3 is CASSSHRGGNTEAFF. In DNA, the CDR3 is TGTGCCAGCAGCTCCCACAGGGGAGGGAACACTGAAGCTTTCTTT.

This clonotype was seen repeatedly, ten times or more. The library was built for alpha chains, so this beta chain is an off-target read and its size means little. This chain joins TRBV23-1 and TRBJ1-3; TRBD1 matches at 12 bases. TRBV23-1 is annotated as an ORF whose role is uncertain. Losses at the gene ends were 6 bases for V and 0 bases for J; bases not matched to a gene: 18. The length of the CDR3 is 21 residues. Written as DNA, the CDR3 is TGCGCCAGCAGCCAGAAACAATCGGGGGACAGGGGGCGACTCTCTGGAAACACCATATATTTT. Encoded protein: CASSQKQSGDRGRLSGNTIYF.

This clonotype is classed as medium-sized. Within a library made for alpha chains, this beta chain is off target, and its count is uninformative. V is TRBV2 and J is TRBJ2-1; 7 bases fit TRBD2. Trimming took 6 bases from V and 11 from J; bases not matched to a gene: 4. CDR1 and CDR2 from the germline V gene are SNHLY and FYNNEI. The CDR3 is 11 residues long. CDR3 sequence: CASSLTSQQFF. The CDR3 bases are TGTGCCAGCAGCCTGACTAGCCAGCAGTTCTTC.

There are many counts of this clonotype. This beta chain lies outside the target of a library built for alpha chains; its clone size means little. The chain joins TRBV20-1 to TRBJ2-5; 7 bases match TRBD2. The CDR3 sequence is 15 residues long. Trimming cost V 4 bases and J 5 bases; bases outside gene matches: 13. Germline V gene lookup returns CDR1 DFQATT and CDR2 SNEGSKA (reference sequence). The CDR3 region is CSAMGDYRNVETQYF. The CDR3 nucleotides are TGCAGTGCTATGGGGGACTACCGGAATGTGGAGACCCAGTACTTC.

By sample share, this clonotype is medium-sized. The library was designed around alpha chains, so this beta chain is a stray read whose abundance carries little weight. CDR3 sequence: CASSQDRSAEAFF. The CDR3 DNA reads as TGTGCCAGCTCACAGGACAGGAGCGCTGAAGCTTTCTTT. The chain has TRBV18 and TRBJ1-1; 7 nucleotides match TRBD1. This CDR3 is 13 amino acids long. V lost 4 bases, J lost 6 bases, and 5 bases stayed unmatched. Germline CDR1 and CDR2: KGHSH and LQKENI.

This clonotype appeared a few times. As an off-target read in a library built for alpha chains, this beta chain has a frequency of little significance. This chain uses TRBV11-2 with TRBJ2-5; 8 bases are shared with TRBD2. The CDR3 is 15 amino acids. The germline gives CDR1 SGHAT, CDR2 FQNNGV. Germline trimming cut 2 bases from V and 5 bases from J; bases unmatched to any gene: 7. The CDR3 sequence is CASSLSSGSRETQYF. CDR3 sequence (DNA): TGTGCCAGCAGCTTATCGAGCGGGAGTCGGGAGACCCAGTACTTC. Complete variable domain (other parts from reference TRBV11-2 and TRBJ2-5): EAGVAQSPRYKIIEKRQSVAFWCNPISGHATLYWYQQILGQGPKLLIQFQNNGVVDDSQLPKDRFSAERLKGVDSTLKIQPAKLEDSAVYLCASSLSSGSRETQYFGPGTRLLVL.

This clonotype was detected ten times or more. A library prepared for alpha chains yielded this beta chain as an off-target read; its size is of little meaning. This chain's CDR3 is CASRVLSYEQYF. The CDR3 DNA reads as TGTGCCAGCAGGGTCCTCTCCTACGAGCAGTACTTC. V usage is TRBV2 and J usage is TRBJ2-7; D uncertain. Germline V gene sequence: CDR1 SNHLY, CDR2 FYNNEI. This CDR3 comprises 12 residues. Trimming left V 6 bases short and J 0 bases short, with 6 bases between.

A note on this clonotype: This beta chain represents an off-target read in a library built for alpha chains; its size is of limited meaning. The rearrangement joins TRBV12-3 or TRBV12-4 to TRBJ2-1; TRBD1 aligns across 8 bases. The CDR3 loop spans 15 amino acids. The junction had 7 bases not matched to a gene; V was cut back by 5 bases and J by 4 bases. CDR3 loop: CASSPRDRQYNEQFF. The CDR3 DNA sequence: TGTGCCAGCAGTCCCCGGGACAGGCAATACAATGAGCAGTTCTTC.

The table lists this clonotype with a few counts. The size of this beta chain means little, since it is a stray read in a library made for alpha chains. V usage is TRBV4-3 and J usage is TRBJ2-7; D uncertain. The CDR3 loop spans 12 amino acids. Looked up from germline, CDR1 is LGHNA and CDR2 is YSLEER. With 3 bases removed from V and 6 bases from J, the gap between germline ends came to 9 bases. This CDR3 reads CASSQMGSEQYF. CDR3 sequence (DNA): TGCGCCAGCAGCCAGATGGGTAGCGAGCAGTACTTC.

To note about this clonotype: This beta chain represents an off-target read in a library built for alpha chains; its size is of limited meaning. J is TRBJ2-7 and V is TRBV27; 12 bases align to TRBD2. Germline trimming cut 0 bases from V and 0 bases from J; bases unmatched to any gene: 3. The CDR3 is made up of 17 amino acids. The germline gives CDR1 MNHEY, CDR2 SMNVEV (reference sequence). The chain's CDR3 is CASSLSSSGRASYEQYF. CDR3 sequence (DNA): TGTGCCAGCAGTTTATCGTCTAGCGGGAGGGCCTCCTACGAGCAGTACTTC.

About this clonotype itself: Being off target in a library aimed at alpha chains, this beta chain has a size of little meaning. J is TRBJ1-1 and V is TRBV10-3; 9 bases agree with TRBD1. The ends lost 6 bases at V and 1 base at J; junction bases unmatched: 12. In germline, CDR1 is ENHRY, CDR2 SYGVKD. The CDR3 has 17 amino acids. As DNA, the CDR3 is TGTGCCATCAGCCCCTCCGGGACAGGGTGGAGGAACACTGAAGCTTTCTTT. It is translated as CAISPSGTGWRNTEAFF.

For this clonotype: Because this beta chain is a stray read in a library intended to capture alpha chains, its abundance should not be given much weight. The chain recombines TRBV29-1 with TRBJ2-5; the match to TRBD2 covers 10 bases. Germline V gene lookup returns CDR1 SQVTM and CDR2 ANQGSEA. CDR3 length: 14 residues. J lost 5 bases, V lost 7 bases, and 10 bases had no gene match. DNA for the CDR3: TGCAGCGCCCGACCGACTAGCGGGTGGGAGACCCAGTACTTC. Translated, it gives CSARPTSGWETQYF.

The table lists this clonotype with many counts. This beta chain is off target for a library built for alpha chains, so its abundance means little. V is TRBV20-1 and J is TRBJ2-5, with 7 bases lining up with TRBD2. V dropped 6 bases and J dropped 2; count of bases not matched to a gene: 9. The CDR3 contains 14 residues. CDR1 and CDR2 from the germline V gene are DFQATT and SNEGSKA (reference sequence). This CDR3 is CSAKGDGRQETQYF. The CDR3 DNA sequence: TGCAGTGCAAAGGGCGACGGGAGGCAAGAGACCCAGTACTTC.

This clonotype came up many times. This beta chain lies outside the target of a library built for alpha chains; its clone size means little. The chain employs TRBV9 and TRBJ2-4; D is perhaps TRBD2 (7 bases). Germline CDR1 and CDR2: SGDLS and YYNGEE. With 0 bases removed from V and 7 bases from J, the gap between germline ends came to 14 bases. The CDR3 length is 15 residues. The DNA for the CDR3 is TGTGCCAGCAGCGTAGCAGGGGCGGGAGCCAACATTCAGTACTTC. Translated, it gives CASSVAGAGANIQYF.

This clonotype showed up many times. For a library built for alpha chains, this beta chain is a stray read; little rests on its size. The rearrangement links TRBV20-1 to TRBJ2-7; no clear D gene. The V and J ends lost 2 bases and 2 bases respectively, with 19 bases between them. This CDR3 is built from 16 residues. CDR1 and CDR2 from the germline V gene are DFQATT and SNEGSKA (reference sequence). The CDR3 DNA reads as TGCAGTGCTAGACCCCTCCGCGCTGAACCACCCTACGAGCAGTACTTC. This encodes CSARPLRAEPPYEQYF.

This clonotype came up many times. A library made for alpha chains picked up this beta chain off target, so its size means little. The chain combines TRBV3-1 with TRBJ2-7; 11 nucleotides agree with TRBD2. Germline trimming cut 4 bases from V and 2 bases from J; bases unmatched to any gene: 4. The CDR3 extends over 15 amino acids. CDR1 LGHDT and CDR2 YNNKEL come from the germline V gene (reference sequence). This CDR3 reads CASSPRLAGPYEQYF. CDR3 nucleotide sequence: TGTGCCAGCAGCCCTAGACTAGCGGGACCCTACGAGCAGTACTTC.

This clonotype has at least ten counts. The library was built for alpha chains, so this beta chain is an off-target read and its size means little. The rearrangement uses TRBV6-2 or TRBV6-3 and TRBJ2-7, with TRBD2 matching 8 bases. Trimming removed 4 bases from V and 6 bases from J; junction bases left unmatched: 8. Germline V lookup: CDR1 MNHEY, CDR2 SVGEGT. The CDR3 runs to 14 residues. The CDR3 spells CASSWYSGRGEQYF. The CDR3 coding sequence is TGTGCCAGCAGTTGGTACAGCGGGAGAGGCGAGCAGTACTTC.

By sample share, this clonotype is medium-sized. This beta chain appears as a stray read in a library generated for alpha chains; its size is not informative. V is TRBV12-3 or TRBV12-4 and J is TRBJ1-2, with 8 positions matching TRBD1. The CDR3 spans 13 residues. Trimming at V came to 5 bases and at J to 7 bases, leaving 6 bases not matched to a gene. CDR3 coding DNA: TGTGCCAGCAGTCCTCAGGGGGCGGCTGGCTACACCTTC. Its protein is CASSPQGAAGYTF.

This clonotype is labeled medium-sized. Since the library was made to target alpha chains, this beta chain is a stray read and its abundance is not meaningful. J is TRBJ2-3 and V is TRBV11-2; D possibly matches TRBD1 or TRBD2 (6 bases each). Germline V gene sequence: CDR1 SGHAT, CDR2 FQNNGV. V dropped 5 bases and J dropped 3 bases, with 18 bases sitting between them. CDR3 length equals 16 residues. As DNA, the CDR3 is TGTGCCAGCAGCACCTTCGTCCGAGGGGGGACAGATACGCAGTATTTT. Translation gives CASSTFVRGGTDTQYF.

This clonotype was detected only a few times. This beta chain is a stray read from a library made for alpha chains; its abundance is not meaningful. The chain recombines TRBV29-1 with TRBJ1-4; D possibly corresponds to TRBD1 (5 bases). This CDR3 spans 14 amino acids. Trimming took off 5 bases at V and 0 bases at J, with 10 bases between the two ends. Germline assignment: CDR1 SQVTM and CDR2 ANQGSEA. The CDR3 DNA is TGCAGCGTTCAGGGCCGGGCAACTAATGAAAAACTGTTTTTT. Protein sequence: CSVQGRATNEKLFF.